One sample yielded the 4 T cell receptor beta chains listed below, sequenced in a study of Ad26.COV2.S vaccination and SARS-CoV-2 variants. The treatment here: 15 to 20 received Ad26.COV2.S at low or high dose, single or two shots; about 5 received placebo; per-sample allocation not given. Sampling was performed 63 days after the first vaccine or placebo injection. Assay: immunoSEQ multiplex PCR; the TCRdb copy retains only in-frame clones and omits some. The sample has hundreds of thousands of clones; 80% to 90% are singletons. This sample comprised peripheral blood, obtained in a trial of Ad26.COV2.S vaccine versus placebo. Source of these receptors: a person aged 18-60 years who received the Ad26.COV2.S COVID-19 vaccine or a placebo.

V is TRBV5-4 and J is TRBJ2-1; tentatively, D is TRBD1 (5 bases). V was cut by 0 bases and J by 5 bases, with 6 bases left in between. The CDR3 runs 13 residues. Per the germline V gene, CDR1 is SGHNT and CDR2 is YYREEE (reference sequence). CDR3 in amino acids: CASSLDRNNEQFF. The CDR3 DNA sequence: TGTGCCAGCAGCTTGGACAGGAACAATGAGCAGTTCTTC.

This sequence joins TRBV6-6 and TRBJ1-5; 8 nucleotides match TRBD1. The germline V gene encodes CDR1 MNHNY and CDR2 SVGAGI (reference sequence). V dropped 6 bases and J dropped 1; count of bases not matched to a gene: 2. This CDR3 spans 14 amino acids. The CDR3 sequence: CASRQGASNQPQHF. The DNA for the CDR3 is TGTGCCAGCAGGCAGGGGGCAAGCAATCAGCCCCAGCATTTT.

This chain links TRBV11-2 with TRBJ1-1; D uncertain. Trimming removed 1 base at V and 7 bases at J, with 7 bases between. The CDR3 totals 12 residues. Germline V gives CDR1 SGHAT, CDR2 FQNNGV. The CDR3 region is CASSLGGIEAFF. CDR3 bases: TGTGCCAGCAGCTTAGGAGGGATTGAAGCTTTCTTT.

V gene TRBV6-2 or TRBV6-3 combines with J gene TRBJ2-2; no firm D call. With 6 bases removed from V and 8 bases from J, the gap between germline ends came to 7 bases. Germline V CDR1 and CDR2: MNHEY, SVGEGT. The CDR3 sequence is 11 residues long. CDR3 nucleotide sequence: TGTGCCAGCAGCCATCGTGGGGAGCTGTTTTTT. It yields the protein CASSHRGELFF.